This section outlines one T cell receptor beta chain sequence together with its context. What it binds is unknown. Measured with immunoSEQ multiplex PCR; TCRdb has only the in-frame clones, and not every one. The sample holds 140,000 to 150,000 clones, more than 80% seen once. The entry originates in a study of T cell responses to AZD1222 COVID-19 vaccine. Study information: Second doses that came at about 4 or about 12 weeks were put together.

The CDR3 has 12 amino acids. V was trimmed by 4 bases and J by 5 bases, leaving 8 bases between them. Germline assignment: CDR1 LGHDT and CDR2 YNNKEL (reference sequence). Study conclusions and caveats: The span of vaccine-associated CD4 TCRs extended across spike, with dominance at 160-218 and 743-854. Females outnumbered males among donors, who were mostly white British; clonal diversity was possibly underestimated. Just six AZD1222 recipients were seropositive at baseline.

The sample consisted of peripheral blood, taken on day 0 of AZD1222 vaccination. The V gene is TRBV3-1 (or the pseudogene TRBV3-2), the J gene TRBJ1-1; no firm D call. The sequence was obtained from an adult in good health. CDR3 sequence (DNA): TGTGCCAGCAGCCGATGGGAGACTGAAGCTTTCTTT. Translating gives CASSRWETEAFF.